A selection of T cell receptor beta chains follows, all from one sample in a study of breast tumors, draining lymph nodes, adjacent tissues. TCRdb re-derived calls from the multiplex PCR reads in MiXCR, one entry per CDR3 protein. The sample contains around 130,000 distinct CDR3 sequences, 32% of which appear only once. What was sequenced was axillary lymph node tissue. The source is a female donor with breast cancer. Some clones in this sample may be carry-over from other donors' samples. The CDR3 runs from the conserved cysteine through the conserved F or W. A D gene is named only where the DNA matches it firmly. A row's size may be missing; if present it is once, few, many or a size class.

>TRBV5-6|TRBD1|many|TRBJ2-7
TGTGCCAGCAGCTGGGGACAGGCTACCTACGAGCAGTACTTC
CASSWGQATYEQYF
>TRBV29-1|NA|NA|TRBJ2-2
TGCAGCGTCGCAGTTGCGAACACCGGGGAGCTGTTTTTT
CSVAVANTGELFF
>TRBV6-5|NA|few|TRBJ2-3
TGTGCCAGCAGTCACTCGAACATTTACACAGATACGCAGTATTTT
CASSHSNIYTDTQYF
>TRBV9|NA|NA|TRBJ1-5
TGTGCCAGCAGCACAAGAGGGGATCTCAATCAGCCCCAGCGTTTT
CASSTRGDLNQPQRF
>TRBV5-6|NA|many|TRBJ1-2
TGTGCCAGCAGCGCAGGGTTCGGCTACACCTTC
CASSAGFGYTF
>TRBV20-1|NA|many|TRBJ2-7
TGCAGTGCTAGAGAGGGAGATATTTTATCCTACGAGCAGTACTTC
CSAREGDILSYEQYF
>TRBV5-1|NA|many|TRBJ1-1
TGCGCCAGCAGCTTGGAAGGGGGGCGCAACTCTGAAGCTTTCTTT
CASSLEGGRNSEAFF
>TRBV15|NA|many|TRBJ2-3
TGTGCCACCAGCAGAGATGGAGGGTTGAGCACAGATACGCAGTATTTT
CATSRDGGLSTDTQYF
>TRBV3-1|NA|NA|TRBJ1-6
TGTGCCAGCAGCCCTAGACAGGCGCCCGTTGGGGATAGATCACCCCTCCACTTT
CASSPRQAPVGDRSPLHF
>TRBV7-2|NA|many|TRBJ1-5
TGTGCCAGCAGCCTGCGGGGGGTTAATCAGCCCCAGCATTTT
CASSLRGVNQPQHF
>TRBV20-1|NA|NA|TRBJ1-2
TGCAGTGCTGCATCGGATAGCCGGTATGGCCACACCTTC
CSAASDSRYGHTF
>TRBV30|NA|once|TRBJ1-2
TGTGCCTGGAGTGTACTATGTGCTAACTATGGCTACACCTTC
CAWSVLCANYGYTF
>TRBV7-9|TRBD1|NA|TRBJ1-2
TGTGCCAGCAGCTCAGGGGGACATCCAAACTATGGCTACCCCTTC
CASSSGGHPNYGYPF
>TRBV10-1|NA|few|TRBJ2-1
TGCGCCAGCAATATACAGGGTTACAATGAGCAGTTCTTC
CASNIQGYNEQFF
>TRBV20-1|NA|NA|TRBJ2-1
TGCAGTGCTAGAGCCTCATGGGGTCGCTCCTACAATGAGCAGTTCTTC
CSARASWGRSYNEQFF
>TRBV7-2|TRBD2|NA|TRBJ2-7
TGTGCCAGCAGCTTAGCCGGGACTAGCGTCGATCTCTACGAGGCCGAGCAGTACTTC
CASSLAGTSVDLYEAEQYF
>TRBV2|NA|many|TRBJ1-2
TGTGCCAGCAGCCGGGACGGATACTATGGCTACACCTTC
CASSRDGYYGYTF
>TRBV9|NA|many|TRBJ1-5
TGTGCCAGCAGCGTAGCAGGGGCTTACAATCAGCCCCAGCATTTT
CASSVAGAYNQPQHF
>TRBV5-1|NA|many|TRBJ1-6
TGCGCCAGCAGCCGGGGGCAGGATAATTCCCCCCTCCACTTT
CASSRGQDNSPLHF
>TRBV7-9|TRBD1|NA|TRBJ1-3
TGTGCCAGCGGCTTAGGCGCAGGGGGCAGTGGAAACACCATATATTTT
CASGLGAGGSGNTIYF
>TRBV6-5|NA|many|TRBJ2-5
TGTGCCAGCAGTTCCGACAGCATCAACCAAGAGACCCAGTACTTC
CASSSDSINQETQYF
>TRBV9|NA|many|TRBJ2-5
TGTGCCAGCAGCGTACTGGGCATAAACCAAGAGACCCAGTACTTC
CASSVLGINQETQYF
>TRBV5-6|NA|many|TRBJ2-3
TGTGCCAGCAGCTTGTACGGGCTGAGCACAGATACGCAGTATTTT
CASSLYGLSTDTQYF
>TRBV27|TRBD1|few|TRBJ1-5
TGTGCCAGCAGTCGATCGCAGGGGGTTACCAATCAGCCCCAGCATTTT
CASSRSQGVTNQPQHF
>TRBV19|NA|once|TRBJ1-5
TGTGCCAGTAGTATTCCCAGCGGGGGGCTCAGTGAGCAGCCCCAGCATTTT
CASSIPSGGLSEQPQHF
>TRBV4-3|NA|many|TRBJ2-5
TGCGCCAGCAGCCAAGATCGGGTGTCAGAGACCCAGTACTTC
CASSQDRVSETQYF
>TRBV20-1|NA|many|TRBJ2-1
TGCAGTGCGGACCAGAGTAGAACCTACAATGAGCAGTTCTTC
CSADQSRTYNEQFF
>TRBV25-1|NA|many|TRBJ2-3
TGTGCCAGCAGTGAATTCAGGCGGTCGACAGATACGCAGTATTTT
CASSEFRRSTDTQYF
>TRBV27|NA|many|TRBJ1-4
TGTGCCAGGGGGGGTGGAAAACTGTTTTTT
CARGGGKLFF
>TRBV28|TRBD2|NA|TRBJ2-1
TGTGCCAGCAACAGCGGGGGCCCTAGCTCCTACAATGAGCAGTTCTTC
CASNSGGPSSYNEQFF
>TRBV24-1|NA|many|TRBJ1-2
TGTGCCACCAGTCCCACCCAACTAAACTATGGCTACACCTTC
CATSPTQLNYGYTF
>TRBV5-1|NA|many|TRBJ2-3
TGCGCCAGCAGGGTGGGGGGACTCAGCACAGATACGCAGTATTTT
CASRVGGLSTDTQYF
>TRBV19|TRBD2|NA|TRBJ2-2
TGTGCCAGTAGTATAGCTCGGGGGGGCACCGGGGAGCTGTTTTTT
CASSIARGGTGELFF
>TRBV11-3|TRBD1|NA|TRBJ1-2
TGTGCCAGCAGCTCTGACAGGGGATATGGCTACACCTTC
CASSSDRGYGYTF
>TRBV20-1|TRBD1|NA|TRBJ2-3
TGCAGTGCTAGGGGGACAGTCAAGGGAACAGATACGCAGTATTTT
CSARGTVKGTDTQYF
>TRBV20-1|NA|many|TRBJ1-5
TGCAGTGCTAGAGCCCCTGTGGGTGGACTCGTCGATCAGCCCCAGCATTTT
CSARAPVGGLVDQPQHF
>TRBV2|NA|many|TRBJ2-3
TGTGCCAGCGAGATGTCGCGGAGTTCACAGGATACGCAGTATTTT
CASEMSRSSQDTQYF
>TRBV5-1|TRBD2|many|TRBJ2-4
TGCGCCAGCAGCTTCCTCCTGGGGAGCGGGGGGCATAACATTCAGTACTTC
CASSFLLGSGGHNIQYF
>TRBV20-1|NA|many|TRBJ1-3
TGCAGTGCTAGAGATATTAGCCGGTCGGGGATGTACACCATATATTTT
CSARDISRSGMYTIYF
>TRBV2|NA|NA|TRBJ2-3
TGTGCCAGCAGTGAGGGCGGGGATGAGCAGTATTTT
CASSEGGDEQYF
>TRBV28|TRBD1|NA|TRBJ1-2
TGTGCCAGCCAACCCGGGGGGACAGCTGGAAACACCTTC
CASQPGGTAGNTF
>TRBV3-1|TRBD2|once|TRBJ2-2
TGCGCCAGCAGCCAAGGGACTATGGGGACCGGGGAGCCGTTTTTT
CASSQGTMGTGEPFF
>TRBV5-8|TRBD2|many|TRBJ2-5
TGTGCCAGCAGCGGGGAGGGTGCGTACCAAGAGACCCAGTACTTC
CASSGEGAYQETQYF
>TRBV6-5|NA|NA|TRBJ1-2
TGTGCCAGCAGTCACGTCAGGAATCGTGGCTACACCTTC
CASSHVRNRGYTF
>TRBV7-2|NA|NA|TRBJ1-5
TGTGCCAGCAGCTTAAAGCCCGGCAGGGGAACAGAGACCCAGCATTTT
CASSLKPGRGTETQHF
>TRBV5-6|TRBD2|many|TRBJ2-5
TGTGCCAGCAAGTATGTGGGACTAGCGGGGCAAGAGACCCAGTACTTC
CASKYVGLAGQETQYF
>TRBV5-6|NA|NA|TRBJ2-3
TGTGCCAGCAGCCCTGGGGGGGCCACAGATACGCAGTATTTT
CASSPGGATDTQYF